The 14 T cell receptor beta chains in this list originate from one sample, sequenced in a study of response to subunit inactivated influenza vaccine. TCRdb itself ran the RT-PCR reads through MiXCR, one entry per CDR3 protein. Altogether about 520,000 distinct CDR3 sequences are present, approximately 7.3% being singletons, with the ten largest covering 10% to 15%. The sequencing here drew on PBMCs from blood, taken less than 30 months after vaccination. These TCRs come from a man between 50 and 70 years old who received an inactivated influenza vaccine.

This clonotype came up a few times. The rearrangement links TRBV6-5 to TRBJ2-7, with 8 bases fitting TRBD2. The length of the CDR3 is 14 residues. V gave up 0 bases and J gave up 4 bases; unmatched junction bases: 2. Germline lookup yields CDR1 MNHEY and CDR2 SVGAGI. As DNA, the CDR3 is TGTGCCAGCAGTTACTCGGGCGGGGGGTACGAGCAGTACTTC. Residues: CASSYSGGGYEQYF.

This clonotype was seen repeatedly, ten times or more. The CDR3 sequence: CATTGASGGYNEQFF. In nucleotides, the CDR3 is TGTGCCACTACGGGGGCTAGCGGAGGATACAATGAGCAGTTCTTC. The chain joins TRBV2 to TRBJ2-1, with TRBD2 as a possible D gene (7 bases). The germline gives CDR1 SNHLY, CDR2 FYNNEI. The CDR3 is made up of 15 amino acids. V was clipped by 10 bases and J by 4 bases, with 20 bases between them.

This clonotype was seen many times. The rearrangement uses TRBV6-1 and TRBJ1-5, with D possibly TRBD1 on 5 matching bases. Trimming removed 7 bases from V and 1 base from J, with 14 bases in between. Germline lookup yields CDR1 MNHNS and CDR2 SASEGT. CDR3 length: 15 amino acids. CDR3 amino acids: CASKDGGESNQPQHF. In DNA, the CDR3 is TGTGCCAGCAAAGACGGGGGAGAGAGCAATCAGCCCCAGCATTTT.

This clonotype was found many times. The CDR3 bases are TGCGCCAGCAGCTTGAACGGAGGACTCACAGATACGCAGTATTTT. This sequence encodes CASSLNGGLTDTQYF. J is TRBJ2-3 and V is TRBV5-1; TRBD2 is a possible D gene (5 bases). Trimming left V 1 base short and J 2 bases short, with 11 bases between. Germline V gives CDR1 SGHRS, CDR2 YFSETQ. The CDR3 has 15 residues.

J is TRBJ2-1 and V is TRBV5-1, with 7 bases that match TRBD1. Germline V lookup: CDR1 SGHRS, CDR2 YFSETQ. V lost 0 bases, J lost 2 bases, and 2 bases stayed unmatched. The CDR3 has 15 residues. Written as DNA, the CDR3 is TGCGCCAGCAGCTTGGGGGACAGTGCCTACAATGAGCAGTTCTTC. It codes for CASSLGDSAYNEQFF.

This clonotype was recorded at least ten times. The chain has TRBV2 and TRBJ2-1, with D perhaps TRBD1 (5 bases). The germline V and J ends were trimmed by 4 bases and 4 bases, with 14 bases remaining between them. The CDR3 runs 15 residues. Germline CDR1 reads SNHLY; CDR2 reads FYNNEI. CDR3 in amino acids: CASSGGRVGYNEQFF. CDR3 bases: TGTGCCAGCAGTGGGGGCAGGGTGGGATACAATGAGCAGTTCTTC.

There are many counts of this clonotype. V usage is TRBV7-2 and J usage is TRBJ2-5; perhaps TRBD2 as D (5 bases). Trimming took off 3 bases at V and 5 bases at J, with 10 bases between the two ends. The CDR3 is 13 amino acids. Germline CDR1 is SGHTA and CDR2 is FQGNSA. The CDR3, as DNA: TGTGCCAGCAGCTTCGGACTTGGGGAGACCCAGTACTTC. Translation: CASSFGLGETQYF.

This rearrangement joins TRBV27 to TRBJ2-3; 10 bases are shared with TRBD2. Germline CDR1 MNHEY, CDR2 SMNVEV (reference sequence). V lost 3 bases to trimming and J lost 3 bases; unmatched junction nucleotides: 3. The CDR3 is made up of 15 amino acids. CDR3 DNA: TGTGCCAGCAGTTTTGAGCGGGAGGGAACAGATACGCAGTATTTT. It translates to CASSFEREGTDTQYF.

J is TRBJ1-2 and V is TRBV21-1; the table's D gene call, TRBD1, was not cross checked with the DNA. TRBV21-1 is a known pseudogene. This CDR3 has 20 residues. CDR3 DNA: TGTGCCAGCAGCAAAGCGCTTATTAAGGGACAGACCGGGACCGGGTATGGCTACACCTTC. This translates into CASSKALIKGQTGTGYGYTF.

The V gene is TRBV12-3 or TRBV12-4, the J gene TRBJ2-2, with D unclear. The length of the CDR3 is 14 residues. V was trimmed by 2 bases and J by 2 bases, leaving 6 bases between them. This CDR3 reads CASSLFSNTGELFF. In nucleotides, the CDR3 is TGTGCCAGCAGTTTATTCAGCAACACCGGGGAGCTGTTTTTT.

V is TRBV5-6 and J is TRBJ1-1; 8 bases line up with TRBD1. Germline trimming cut 4 bases from V and 0 bases from J; bases unmatched to any gene: 8. Germline V gene sequence: CDR1 SGHDT, CDR2 YYEEEE. The CDR3 loop spans 16 amino acids. The CDR3: CASSAYGTGMNTEAFF. DNA for the CDR3: TGTGCCAGCAGCGCCTACGGGACAGGCATGAACACTGAAGCTTTCTTT.

This chain uses TRBV24-1 with TRBJ2-1, with D maybe TRBD2 (6 bases). Germline values: CDR1 KGHDR, CDR2 SFDVKD. V lost 7 bases and J 0 bases, leaving 12 bases between the germline ends. This CDR3 is 15 amino acids long. CDR3 residues: CATSALSGSYNEQFF. The CDR3 region has the DNA TGTGCCACCAGCGCACTTAGCGGCTCCTACAATGAGCAGTTCTTC.

This clonotype was seen more than once but under ten times. The V call is TRBV7-9, the J call TRBJ2-1; D gene ambiguous. Trimming removed 0 bases from V and 9 bases from J, with 9 bases in between. Germline loops: CDR1 SEHNR, CDR2 FQNEAQ (reference sequence). This CDR3 comprises 13 residues. The CDR3 protein is CASSLASLSEQFF. The CDR3 DNA reads as TGTGCCAGCAGCTTAGCGTCCCTCAGTGAGCAGTTCTTC.

The V call is TRBV5-1, the J call TRBJ1-1, with D maybe TRBD1 (5 bases). Per the germline V gene, CDR1 is SGHRS and CDR2 is YFSETQ. This CDR3 is 15 amino acids long. The V gene lost 0 bases and the J gene lost 4 bases, with 13 bases spanning the gap. The CDR3 nucleotides are TGCGCCAGCAGCTTGGGACAGCGTCGGAGCACTGAAGCTTTCTTT. Translating gives CASSLGQRRSTEAFF.